This entry concerns a single TCR beta chain. The antigen remains unidentified. This entry belongs to a study of CD8 T cells in acute hepatitis C reinfection. The wider study: CD8+ T cells recognizing the HCV NS3-1073 epitope were profiled acutely and after viral clearance. Findings and limits, study-wide: Alphabeta pairing of public clonotypes could not be determined from bulk TCRbeta data.

The method was immunoSEQ multiplex PCR; TCRdb's version includes in-frame clones alone and lacks a portion of them. Here the sample spans tens of thousands of clones, approximately 85% being singletons. As to time point: naive CD8 control sorted from an acute-time-point sample. Acute primary HCV infection: positive HCV RNA or antibody test after negative test within 24 weeks. Sequencing input: naive CD8+ T cells from PBMCs. The receptor was derived from a woman between 18 and 30 years old who spontaneously cleared hepatitis C infection.

DNA for the CDR3: TGTGCCTCTCAGGATTTGCTCGGGGAGCTGTTTTTT. Its protein product is CASQDLLGELFF. J is TRBJ2-2 and V is TRBV25-1; D gene unclear. The CDR3 is made up of 12 amino acids. Deletions cut 11 bases from V and 7 bases from J, with 14 bases between. Germline loops: CDR1 MGHDK, CDR2 SYGVNS.